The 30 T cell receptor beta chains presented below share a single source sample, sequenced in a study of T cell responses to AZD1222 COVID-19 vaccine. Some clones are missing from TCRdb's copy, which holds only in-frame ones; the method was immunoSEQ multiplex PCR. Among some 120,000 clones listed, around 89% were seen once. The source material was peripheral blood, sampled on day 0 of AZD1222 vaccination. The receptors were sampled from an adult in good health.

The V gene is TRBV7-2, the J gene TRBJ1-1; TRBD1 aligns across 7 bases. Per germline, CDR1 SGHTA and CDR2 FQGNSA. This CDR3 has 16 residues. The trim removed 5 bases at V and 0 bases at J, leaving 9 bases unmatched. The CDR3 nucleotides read TGTGCCAGCAGCATAACTTTGGGACAGATGAACACTGAAGCTTTCTTT. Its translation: CASSITLGQMNTEAFF.

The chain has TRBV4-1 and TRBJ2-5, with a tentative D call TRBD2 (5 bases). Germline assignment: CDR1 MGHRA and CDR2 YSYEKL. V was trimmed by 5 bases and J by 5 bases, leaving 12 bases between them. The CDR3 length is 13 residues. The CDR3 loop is CASSSSGLETQYF. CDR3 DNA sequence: TGCGCCAGCAGCTCGTCGGGGTTGGAGACCCAGTACTTC.

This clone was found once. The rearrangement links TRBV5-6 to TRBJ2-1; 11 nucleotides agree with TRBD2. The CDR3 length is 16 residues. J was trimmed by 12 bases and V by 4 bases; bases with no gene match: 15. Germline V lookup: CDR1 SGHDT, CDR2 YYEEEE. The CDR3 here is CASSDTRLAGGSWQFF. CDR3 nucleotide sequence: TGTGCCAGCAGCGACACCCGGCTAGCGGGAGGTTCTTGGCAGTTCTTC. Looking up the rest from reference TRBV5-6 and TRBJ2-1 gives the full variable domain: DAGVTQSPTHLIKTRGQQVTLRCSPKSGHDTVSWYQQALGQGPQFIFQYYEEEERQRGNFPDRFSGHQFPNYSSELNVNALLLGDSALYLCASSDTRLAGGSWQFFGPGTRLTVL.

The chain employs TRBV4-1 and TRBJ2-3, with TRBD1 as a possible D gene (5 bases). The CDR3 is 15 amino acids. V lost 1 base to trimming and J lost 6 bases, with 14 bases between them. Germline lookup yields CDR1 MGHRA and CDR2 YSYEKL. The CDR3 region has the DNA TGCGCCAGCAGCCAAGGTCAGGCAGGGTTTGATACGCAGTATTTT. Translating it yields CASSQGQAGFDTQYF.

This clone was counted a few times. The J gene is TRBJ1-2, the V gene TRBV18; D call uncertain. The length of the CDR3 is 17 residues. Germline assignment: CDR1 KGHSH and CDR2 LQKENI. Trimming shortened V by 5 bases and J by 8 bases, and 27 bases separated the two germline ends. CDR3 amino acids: CASSARPEGGPAGGYTF. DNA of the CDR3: TGTGCCAGCTCAGCTAGACCTGAGGGCGGTCCAGCGGGAGGCTACACCTTC.

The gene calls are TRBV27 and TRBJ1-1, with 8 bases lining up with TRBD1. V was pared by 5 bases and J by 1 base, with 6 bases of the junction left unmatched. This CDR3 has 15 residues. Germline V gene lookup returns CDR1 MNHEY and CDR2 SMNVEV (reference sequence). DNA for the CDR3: TGTGCCAGCAGTCCTCGGGACAGGCCGAACACTGAAGCTTTCTTT. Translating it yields CASSPRDRPNTEAFF.

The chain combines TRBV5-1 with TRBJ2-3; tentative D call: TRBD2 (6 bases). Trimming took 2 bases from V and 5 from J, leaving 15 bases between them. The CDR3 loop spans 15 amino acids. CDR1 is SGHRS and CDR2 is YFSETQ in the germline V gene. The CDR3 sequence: CASSFRDSVRDTQYF. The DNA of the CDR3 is TGCGCCAGCAGCTTCCGGGACTCTGTTCGAGATACGCAGTATTTT. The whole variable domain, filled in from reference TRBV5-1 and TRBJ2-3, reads KAGVTQTPRYLIKTRGQQVTLSCSPISGHRSVSWYQQTPGQGLQFLFEYFSETQRNKGNFPGRFSGRQFSNSRSEMNVSTLELGDSALYLCASSFRDSVRDTQYFGPGTRLTVL.

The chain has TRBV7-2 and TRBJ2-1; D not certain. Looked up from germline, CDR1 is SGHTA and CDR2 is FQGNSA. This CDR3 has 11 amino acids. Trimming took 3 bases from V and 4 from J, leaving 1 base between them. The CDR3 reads CASSFYNEQFF. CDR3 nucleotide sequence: TGTGCCAGCAGCTTTTACAATGAGCAGTTCTTC.

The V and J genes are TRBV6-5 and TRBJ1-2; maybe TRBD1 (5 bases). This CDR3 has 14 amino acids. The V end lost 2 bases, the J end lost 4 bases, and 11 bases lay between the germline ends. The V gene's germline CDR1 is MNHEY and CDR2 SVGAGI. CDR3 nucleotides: TGTGCCAGCAGTTACGGGCAGGGCGCCTATGGCTACACCTTC. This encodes CASSYGQGAYGYTF.

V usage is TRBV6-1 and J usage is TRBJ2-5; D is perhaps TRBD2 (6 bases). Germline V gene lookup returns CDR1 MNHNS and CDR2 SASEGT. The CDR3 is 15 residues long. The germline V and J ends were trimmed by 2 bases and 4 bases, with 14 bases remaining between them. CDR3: CASSEITGAVETQYF. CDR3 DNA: TGTGCCAGCAGTGAAATAACGGGAGCAGTAGAGACCCAGTACTTC.

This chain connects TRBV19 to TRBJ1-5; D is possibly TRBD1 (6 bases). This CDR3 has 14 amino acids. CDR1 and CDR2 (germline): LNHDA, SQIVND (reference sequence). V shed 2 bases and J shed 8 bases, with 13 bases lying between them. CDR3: CASSIRGGIKPQHF. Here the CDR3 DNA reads TGTGCCAGTAGTATACGTGGGGGCATAAAGCCCCAGCATTTT.

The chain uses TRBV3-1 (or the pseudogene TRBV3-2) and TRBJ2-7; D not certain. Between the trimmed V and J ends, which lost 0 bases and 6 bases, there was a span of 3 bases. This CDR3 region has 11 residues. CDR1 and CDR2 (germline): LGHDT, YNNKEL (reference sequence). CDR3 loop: CASSQDLEQYF. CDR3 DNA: TGTGCCAGCAGCCAAGATCTCGAGCAGTACTTC.

The CDR3 reads CASTPRTGSAGELFF. The DNA of the CDR3 is TGTGCCAGCACCCCCAGAACAGGGAGCGCCGGGGAGCTGTTTTTT. The genes are TRBV6-5 and TRBJ2-2; TRBD1 is a possible D gene (6 bases). V lost 7 bases and J 6 bases, leaving 18 bases between the germline ends. Germline CDR1 reads MNHEY; CDR2 reads SVGAGI. This CDR3 comprises 15 residues.

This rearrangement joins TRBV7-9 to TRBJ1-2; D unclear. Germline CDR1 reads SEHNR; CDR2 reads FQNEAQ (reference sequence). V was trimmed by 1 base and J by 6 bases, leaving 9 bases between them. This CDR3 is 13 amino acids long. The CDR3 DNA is TGTGCCAGCAGCTTAGGGGGTTCTAATGGCTACACCTTC. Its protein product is CASSLGGSNGYTF.

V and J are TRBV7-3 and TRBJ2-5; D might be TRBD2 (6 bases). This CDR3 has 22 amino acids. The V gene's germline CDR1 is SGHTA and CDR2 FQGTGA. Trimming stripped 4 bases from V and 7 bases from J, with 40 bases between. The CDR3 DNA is TGTGCCAGCAGCTCTCGGTGGCCGGGAGTCGCCACAAGTAGAACCAAGGCAACGACCCAGTACTTC. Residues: CASSSRWPGVATSRTKATTQYF.

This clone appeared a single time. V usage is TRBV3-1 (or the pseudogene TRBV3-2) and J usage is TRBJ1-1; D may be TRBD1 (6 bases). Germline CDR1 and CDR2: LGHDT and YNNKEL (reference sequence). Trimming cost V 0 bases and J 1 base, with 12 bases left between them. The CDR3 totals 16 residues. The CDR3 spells CASSQENAGANTEAFF. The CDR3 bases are TGTGCCAGCAGCCAAGAAAATGCAGGGGCGAACACTGAAGCTTTCTTT.

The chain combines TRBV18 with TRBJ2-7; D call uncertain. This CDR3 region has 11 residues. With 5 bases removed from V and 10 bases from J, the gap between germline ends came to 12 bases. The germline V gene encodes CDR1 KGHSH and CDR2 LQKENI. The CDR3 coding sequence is TGTGCCAGCTCATCAACTGGGGAACAGTACTTC. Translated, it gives CASSSTGEQYF.

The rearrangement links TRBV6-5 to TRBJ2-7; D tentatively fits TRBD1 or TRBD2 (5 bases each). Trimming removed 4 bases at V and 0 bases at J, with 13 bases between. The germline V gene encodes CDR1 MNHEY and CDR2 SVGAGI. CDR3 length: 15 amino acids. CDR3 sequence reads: CASSWGSGSSYEQYF. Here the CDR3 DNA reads TGTGCCAGCAGTTGGGGGTCGGGAAGCTCCTACGAGCAGTACTTC.

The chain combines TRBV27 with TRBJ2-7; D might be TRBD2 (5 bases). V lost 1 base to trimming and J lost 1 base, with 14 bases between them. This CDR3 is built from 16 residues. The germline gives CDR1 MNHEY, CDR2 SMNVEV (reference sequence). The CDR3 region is CASSLLRRSSSYEQYF. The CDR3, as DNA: TGTGCCAGCAGTTTATTAAGGAGGTCCTCATCCTACGAGCAGTACTTC.

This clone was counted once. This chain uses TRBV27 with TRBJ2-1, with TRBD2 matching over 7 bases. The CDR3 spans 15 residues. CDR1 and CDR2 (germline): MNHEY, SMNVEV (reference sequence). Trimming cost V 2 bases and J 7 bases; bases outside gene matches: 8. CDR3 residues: CASSLLAGARNEQFF. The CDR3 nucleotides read TGTGCCAGCAGTTTACTGGCGGGAGCCAGGAATGAGCAGTTCTTC.

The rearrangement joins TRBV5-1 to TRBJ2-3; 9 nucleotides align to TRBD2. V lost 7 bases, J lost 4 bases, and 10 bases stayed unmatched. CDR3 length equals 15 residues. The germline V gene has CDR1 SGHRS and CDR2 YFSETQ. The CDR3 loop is CASRYLAGRADTQYF. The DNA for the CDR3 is TGCGCCAGCCGGTACCTAGCGGGAAGAGCAGATACGCAGTATTTT.

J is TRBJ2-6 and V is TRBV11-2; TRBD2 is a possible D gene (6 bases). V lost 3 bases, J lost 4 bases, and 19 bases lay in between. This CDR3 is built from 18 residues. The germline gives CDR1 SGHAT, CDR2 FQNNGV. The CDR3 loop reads CASSFRSQSGVGANVLTF. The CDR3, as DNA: TGTGCCAGCAGCTTCCGCTCGCAATCGGGAGTGGGGGCCAACGTCCTGACTTTC.

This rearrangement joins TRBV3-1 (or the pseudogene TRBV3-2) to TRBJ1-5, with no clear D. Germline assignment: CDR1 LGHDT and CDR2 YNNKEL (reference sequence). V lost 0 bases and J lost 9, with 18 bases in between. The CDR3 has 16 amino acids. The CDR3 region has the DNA TGTGCCAGCAGCCAAGACCCAGGACCCCGAAGGCGGCCCCAGCATTTT. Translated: CASSQDPGPRRRPQHF.

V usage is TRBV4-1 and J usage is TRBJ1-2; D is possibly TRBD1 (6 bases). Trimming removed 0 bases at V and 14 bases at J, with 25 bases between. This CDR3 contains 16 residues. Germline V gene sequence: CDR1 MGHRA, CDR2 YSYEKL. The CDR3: CASSQDGLRGPSSGTF. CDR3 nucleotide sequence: TGCGCCAGCAGCCAAGATGGCCTACGGGGGCCTTCGTCGGGGACCTTC.

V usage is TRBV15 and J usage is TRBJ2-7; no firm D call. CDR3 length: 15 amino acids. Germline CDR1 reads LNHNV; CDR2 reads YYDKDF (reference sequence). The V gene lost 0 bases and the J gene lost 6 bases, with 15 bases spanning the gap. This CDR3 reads CATSRDLLVVGEQYF. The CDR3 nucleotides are TGTGCCACCAGCAGAGATCTGCTAGTTGTAGGCGAGCAGTACTTC. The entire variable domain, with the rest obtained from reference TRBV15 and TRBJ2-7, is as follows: DAMVIQNPRYQVTQFGKPVTLSCSQTLNHNVMYWYQQKSSQAPKLLFHYYDKDFNNEADTPDNFQSRRPNTSFCFLDIRSPGLGDTAMYLCATSRDLLVVGEQYFGPGTRLTVT.

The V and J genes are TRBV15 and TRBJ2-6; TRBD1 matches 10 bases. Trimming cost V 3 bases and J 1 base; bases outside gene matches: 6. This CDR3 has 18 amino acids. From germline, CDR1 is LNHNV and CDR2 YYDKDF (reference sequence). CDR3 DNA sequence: TGTGCCACCAGCAGGGGACAGGGGTTTCTTTCTGGGGCCAACGTCCTGACTTTC. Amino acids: CATSRGQGFLSGANVLTF.

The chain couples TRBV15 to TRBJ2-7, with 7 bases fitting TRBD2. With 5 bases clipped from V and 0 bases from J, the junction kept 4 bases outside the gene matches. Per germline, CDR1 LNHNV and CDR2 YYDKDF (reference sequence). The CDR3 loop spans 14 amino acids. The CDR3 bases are TGTGCCACCAGCGTATTAGCGGGCTCCTACGAGCAGTACTTC. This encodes CATSVLAGSYEQYF.

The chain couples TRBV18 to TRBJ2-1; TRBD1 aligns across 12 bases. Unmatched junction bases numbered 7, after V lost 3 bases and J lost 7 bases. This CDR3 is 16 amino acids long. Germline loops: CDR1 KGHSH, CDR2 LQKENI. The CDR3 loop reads CASSPPGQGAWNEQFF. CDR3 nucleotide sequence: TGTGCCAGCTCACCCCCGGGACAGGGGGCCTGGAATGAGCAGTTCTTC. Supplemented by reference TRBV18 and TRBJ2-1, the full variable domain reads NAGVMQNPRHLVRRRGQEARLRCSPMKGHSHVYWYRQLPEEGLKFMVYLQKENIIDESGMPKERFSAEFPKEGPSILRIQQVVRGDSAAYFCASSPPGQGAWNEQFFGPGTRLTVL.

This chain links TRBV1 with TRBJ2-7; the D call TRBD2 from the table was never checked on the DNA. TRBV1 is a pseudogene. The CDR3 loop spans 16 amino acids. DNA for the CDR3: TGCACCAGCAGCCAAGAAATGGAGCGGGGGTCCTACGAGCAGTACTTC. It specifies CTSSQEMERGSYEQYF.

The CDR3 spells CASSYSKGNEQYF. Here the CDR3 DNA reads TGTGCCAGCAGTTACTCGAAGGGAAACGAGCAGTACTTC. The chain combines TRBV6-5 with TRBJ2-7, with no clear D. In germline, CDR1 is MNHEY, CDR2 SVGAGI. The length of the CDR3 is 13 residues. V lost 0 bases, J lost 5 bases, and 8 bases lay in between.